This TCR beta chain was captured in a study of post-analysis software for immune sequencing data. General study results and limits: When the samples were clustered directly with F measure, those that had been prepared in the same batch showed strong co-clustering.

This clonotype was seen a few times. Its specificity is unknown. The authors incorporated unique molecular identifiers into the TCR beta cDNA libraries. TCRdb fed the PCR reads into MiXCR, producing one record per CDR3 protein. The sample records about 180,000 distinct CDR3 sequences, roughly 31% being singletons. Sequenced input: blood. This receptor was taken from a girl under 18 with multiple sclerosis.

The DNA for the CDR3 is TGTGCCAGCAGCCAATTTGTCTCCTACAATGAGCAGTTCTTC. Its protein is CASSQFVSYNEQFF. The gene calls are TRBV3-1 and TRBJ2-1; no clear D. CDR1 is LGHDT, CDR2 YNNKEL, per germline (reference sequence). V lost 2 bases, J lost 0 bases, and 5 bases lay in between. The CDR3 has 14 residues.